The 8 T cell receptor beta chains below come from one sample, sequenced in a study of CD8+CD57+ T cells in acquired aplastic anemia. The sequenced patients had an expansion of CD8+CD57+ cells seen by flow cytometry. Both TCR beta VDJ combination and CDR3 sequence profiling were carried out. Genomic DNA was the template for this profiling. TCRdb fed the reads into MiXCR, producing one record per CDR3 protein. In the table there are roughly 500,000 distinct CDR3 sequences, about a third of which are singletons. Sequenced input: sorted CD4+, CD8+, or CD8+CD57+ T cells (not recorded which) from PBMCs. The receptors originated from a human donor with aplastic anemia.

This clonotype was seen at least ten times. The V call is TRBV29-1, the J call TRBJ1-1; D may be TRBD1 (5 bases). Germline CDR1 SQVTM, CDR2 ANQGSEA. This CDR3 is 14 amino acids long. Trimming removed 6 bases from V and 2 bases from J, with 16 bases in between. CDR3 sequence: CSVGQGIPNTEAFF. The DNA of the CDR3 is TGCAGCGTAGGGCAGGGAATCCCCAACACTGAAGCTTTCTTT. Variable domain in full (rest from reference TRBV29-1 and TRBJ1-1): SAVISQKPSRDICQRGTSLTIQCQVDSQVTMMFWYRQQPGQSLTLIATANQGSEATYESGFVIDKFPISRPNLTFSTLTVSNMSPEDSSIYLCSVGQGIPNTEAFFGQGTRLTVV.

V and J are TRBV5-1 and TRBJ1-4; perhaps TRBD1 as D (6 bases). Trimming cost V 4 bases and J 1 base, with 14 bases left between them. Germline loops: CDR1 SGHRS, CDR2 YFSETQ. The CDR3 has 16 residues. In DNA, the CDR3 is TGCGCCAGCAGCCGGGACACCGGAGGAACTAATGAAAAACTGTTTTTT. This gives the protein CASSRDTGGTNEKLFF.

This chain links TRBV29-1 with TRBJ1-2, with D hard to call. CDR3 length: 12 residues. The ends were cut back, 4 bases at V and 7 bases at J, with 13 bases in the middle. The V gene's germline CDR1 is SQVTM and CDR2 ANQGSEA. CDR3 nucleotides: TGCAGCGTTGTGATAGCCGGGCGTGGCTACACCTTC. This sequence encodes CSVVIAGRGYTF.

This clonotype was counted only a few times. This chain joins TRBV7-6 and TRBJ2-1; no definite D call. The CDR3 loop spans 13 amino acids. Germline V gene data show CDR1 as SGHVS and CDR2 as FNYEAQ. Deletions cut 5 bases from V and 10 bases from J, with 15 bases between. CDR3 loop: CASSHAFLQEQFF. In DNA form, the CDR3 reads TGTGCCAGCAGCCACGCCTTTTTGCAAGAGCAGTTCTTC.

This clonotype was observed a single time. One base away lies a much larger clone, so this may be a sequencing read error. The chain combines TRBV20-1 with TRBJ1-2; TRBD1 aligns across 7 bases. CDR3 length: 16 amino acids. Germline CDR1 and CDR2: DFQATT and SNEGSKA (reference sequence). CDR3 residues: CSAKGQTSTRGYGCTF. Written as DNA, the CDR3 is TGCAGTGCTAAGGGACAGACCTCGACACGGGGCTATGGCTGCACCTTC.

The chain's CDR3 is CASSAFVTLTYNEQFF. The CDR3 nucleotides are TGTGCCAGCAGTGCCTTTGTGACGCTCACCTACAATGAGCAGTTCTTC. The J gene is TRBJ2-1, the V gene TRBV14; D is ambiguous. V lost 6 bases, J lost 2 bases, and 17 bases lay in between. Germline V gene lookup returns CDR1 SGHDN and CDR2 FVKESK. The CDR3 has 16 amino acids.

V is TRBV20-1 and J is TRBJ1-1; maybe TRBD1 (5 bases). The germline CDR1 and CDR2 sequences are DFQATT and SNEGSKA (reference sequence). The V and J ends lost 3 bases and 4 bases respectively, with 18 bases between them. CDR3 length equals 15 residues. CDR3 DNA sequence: TGCAGTGCTAGCGGACACCTTAGGCCGGGCACTGAAGCTTTCTTT. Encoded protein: CSASGHLRPGTEAFF.

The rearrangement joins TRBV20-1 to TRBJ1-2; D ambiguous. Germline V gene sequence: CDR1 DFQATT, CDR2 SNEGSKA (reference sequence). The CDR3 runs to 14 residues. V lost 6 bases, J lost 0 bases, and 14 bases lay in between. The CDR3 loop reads CSASNHRPNYGYTF. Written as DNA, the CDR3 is TGCAGTGCCAGTAACCATCGGCCTAACTATGGCTACACCTTC.